Listed below are T cell receptor beta chains from one sample, sequenced in a study of CD8 T cells in Susac syndrome. TCRdb analysed the immunoSEQ multiplex PCR reads with MiXCR anew, one entry per CDR3 protein. This table has some 170,000 distinct CDR3 sequences, roughly 95% appearing once. Sample: CD4+ T cells from PBMCs. These receptors were taken from a human donor in good health. The CDR3 runs from the conserved cysteine through the conserved F or W. D genes are given only for firm matches. Some rows mark clone size as missing; the rest say once, few, many or name a class of expanded clone.

NA,TRBJ2-1,NA,TRBV7-2,CASSSVRGDEQFF,TGTGCCAGCAGCTCGGTTAGGGGCGATGAGCAGTTCTTC
NA,TRBJ1-2,NA,TRBV15,CATSRSFQGNGYTF,TGTGCCACCAGCAGGAGTTTTCAGGGGAATGGCTACACCTTC
NA,TRBJ1-5,NA,TRBV30,CAWSSGANQPQHF,TGTGCCTGGAGCTCGGGGGCAAATCAGCCCCAGCATTTT
NA,TRBJ2-7,NA,TRBV5-6,CASRKKDRYEQYF,TGTGCCAGCAGAAAAAAGGACCGCTACGAGCAGTACTTC
NA,TRBJ2-1,NA,TRBV7-9,CASSLALGNAEQFF,TGTGCCAGCAGCTTAGCACTAGGGAATGCTGAGCAGTTCTTC
NA,TRBJ2-7,TRBD2,TRBV12-3/TRBV12-4,CASSPGLADYEQYF,TGTGCCAGCAGTCCGGGACTAGCGGACTACGAGCAGTACTTC
NA,TRBJ2-2,TRBD1,TRBV18,CASSPPGQPLQNTGELFF,TGTGCCAGCTCACCACCGGGACAGCCCCTACAGAACACCGGGGAGCTGTTTTTT
NA,TRBJ2-1,NA,TRBV5-4,CASSLGLGDEQFF,TGTGCCAGCAGCTTGGGGTTAGGGGATGAGCAGTTCTTC
NA,TRBJ2-7,NA,TRBV2,CASKNGGTGEQYF,TGTGCCAGCAAGAATGGGGGGACCGGCGAGCAGTACTTC
NA,TRBJ2-1,TRBD2,TRBV28,CASSSSGGLRWNEQFF,TGTGCCAGCAGTAGCTCCGGGGGGTTGAGATGGAATGAGCAGTTCTTC
NA,TRBJ1-5,TRBD1,TRBV27,CASSLQGAWQPQHF,TGTGCCAGCAGCCTGCAGGGGGCCTGGCAGCCCCAGCATTTT
NA,TRBJ2-1,NA,TRBV20-1,CSVEAGYNEQFF,TGCAGTGTAGAGGCTGGCTACAATGAGCAGTTCTTC
NA,TRBJ1-5,NA,TRBV27,CASSSPGGRNQPQHF,TGTGCCAGCAGTTCCCCGGGAGGTCGCAATCAGCCCCAGCATTTT
once,TRBJ1-1,TRBD1,TRBV29-1,CSGQGAKNTEAFF,TGCAGCGGCCAGGGGGCGAAGAACACTGAAGCTTTCTTT
NA,TRBJ2-1,TRBD2,TRBV30,CAWRGTSGYNEQFF,TGTGCCTGGAGGGGGACTAGCGGCTACAATGAGCAGTTCTTC
NA,TRBJ2-5,NA,TRBV4-2,CASSQDLAETQYF,TGTGCCAGCAGCCAAGATCTTGCGGAGACCCAGTACTTC
NA,TRBJ2-6,NA,TRBV7-9,CASSLFGATGANVLTF,TGTGCCAGCAGCTTATTCGGTGCTACTGGGGCCAACGTCCTGACTTTC
once,TRBJ2-7,TRBD1,TRBV5-1,CASSLSTGAYEQYF,TGCGCCAGCAGCCTCTCGACAGGGGCCTACGAGCAGTACTTC
NA,TRBJ2-5,TRBD2,TRBV20-1,CSARPPLAGERETQYF,TGCAGTGCTCGCCCCCCGCTAGCGGGAGAGCGGGAGACCCAGTACTTC
NA,TRBJ2-5,TRBD1,TRBV11-2,CASSTLGTGAETQYF,TGTGCCAGCAGCACCCTTGGGACAGGGGCAGAGACCCAGTACTTC
NA,TRBJ2-7,NA,TRBV12-3/TRBV12-4,CASSLKGSGEQYF,TGTGCCAGCAGTTTAAAAGGTTCTGGCGAGCAGTACTTC
NA,TRBJ2-1,TRBD1,TRBV24-1,CATGQVGNEQFF,TGTGCCACGGGACAGGTTGGGAATGAGCAGTTCTTC
NA,TRBJ2-1,NA,TRBV18,CASSGSRTRDNEQFF,TGTGCCAGCTCCGGGTCCCGCACGCGGGACAATGAGCAGTTCTTC
once,TRBJ2-7,NA,TRBV30,CAWTGTYEQYF,TGTGCCTGGACAGGAACCTACGAGCAGTACTTC
NA,TRBJ1-5,NA,TRBV29-1,CSVGEPLSSNQPQHF,TGCAGCGTCGGGGAGCCCTTATCTAGCAATCAGCCCCAGCATTTT
NA,TRBJ2-3,NA,TRBV20-1,CSGGKEVTDTQYF,TGCAGTGGAGGAAAGGAAGTCACAGATACGCAGTATTTT
NA,TRBJ2-1,NA,TRBV7-4,CASSVRQKGF,TGTGCCAGCAGCGTCCGTCAGAAGGGATTC
few,TRBJ1-1,NA,TRBV12-3/TRBV12-4,CASSLSGNTEAFF,TGTGCCAGCAGTTTATCAGGGAACACTGAAGCTTTCTTT
NA,TRBJ2-5,NA,TRBV28,CASSLSGQRRETQYF,TGTGCCAGCAGTTTATCCGGGCAGAGGAGGGAGACCCAGTACTTC
NA,TRBJ1-1,NA,TRBV29-1,CSGGTSNTEAFF,TGCAGCGGTGGGACATCGAACACTGAAGCTTTCTTT
NA,TRBJ2-7,TRBD1,TRBV7-2,CASSPRQGAYEQYF,TGTGCCAGCAGCCCGAGACAGGGTGCCTACGAGCAGTACTTC
NA,TRBJ1-2,NA,TRBV15,CATSRVAGERGYTF,TGTGCCACCAGCAGAGTAGCAGGGGAAAGGGGCTACACCTTC
NA,TRBJ2-3,NA,TRBV30,CALGPREDTQYF,TGTGCCTTAGGACCAAGGGAGGATACGCAGTATTTT
NA,TRBJ2-1,NA,TRBV6-5,CASSSSSLSYNEQFF,TGTGCCAGCAGTTCTAGCTCCCTCTCCTACAATGAGCAGTTCTTC
NA,TRBJ2-1,NA,TRBV28,CASSQDSFYNEQFF,TGTGCCAGCAGCCAAGACTCCTTCTACAATGAGCAGTTCTTC
NA,TRBJ2-7,NA,TRBV12-5,CASGLVIRDGLYEQYF,TGTGCTAGTGGTTTGGTGATCCGGGACGGCCTATACGAGCAGTACTTC
NA,TRBJ2-1,TRBD2,TRBV15,CATSRGTSRNNEQFF,TGTGCCACCAGCAGAGGGACTAGCAGGAACAATGAGCAGTTCTTC
NA,TRBJ2-4,TRBD1,TRBV20-1,CSAGDSRAKNIQYF,TGCAGTGCTGGGGACAGTAGAGCCAAAAACATTCAGTACTTC
NA,TRBJ2-7,NA,TRBV30,CAWSRGHEQYF,TGTGCCTGGAGTAGGGGACACGAGCAGTACTTC
NA,TRBJ2-3,NA,TRBV12-5,CASGSGAFGADTQYF,TGTGCTAGTGGTTCCGGAGCGTTCGGGGCAGATACGCAGTATTTT
NA,TRBJ2-3,NA,TRBV7-2,CASSRGTKGTQYF,TGTGCCAGCAGCCGGGGGACGAAGGGTACGCAGTATTTT
NA,TRBJ1-2,NA,TRBV30,CAWSVSLGGYTF,TGTGCCTGGAGTGTCAGCCTGGGGGGCTACACCTTC
NA,TRBJ2-5,NA,TRBV18,CASSLIRGGGETQYF,TGTGCCAGCTCACTCATCCGCGGCGGTGGCGAGACCCAGTACTTC
NA,TRBJ2-3,NA,TRBV6-1,CASRGAAGTSTDTQYF,TGTGCCAGCAGGGGTGCGGCGGGGACTAGCACAGATACGCAGTATTTT
NA,TRBJ2-7,NA,TRBV20-1,CSAQGPEYEQYF,TGCAGTGCTCAGGGACCAGAATACGAGCAGTACTTC
NA,TRBJ2-7,TRBD2,TRBV6-6,CASTLGLAGDEQYF,TGTGCCAGCACCCTCGGACTAGCGGGAGACGAGCAGTACTTC
NA,TRBJ2-7,NA,TRBV9,CASSPRLAVVDEQYF,TGTGCCAGCAGCCCCCGGCTAGCCGTCGTCGACGAGCAGTACTTC
NA,TRBJ2-1,NA,TRBV20-1,CSASVGSDEQFF,TGCAGTGCTAGTGTAGGGTCCGATGAGCAGTTCTTC
NA,TRBJ1-5,NA,TRBV27,CASAAGAFSNQPQHF,TGTGCCAGCGCCGCCGGGGCCTTTAGCAATCAGCCCCAGCATTTT
once,TRBJ2-2,NA,TRBV12-3/TRBV12-4,CASRRGAETNTGELFF,TGTGCCAGCAGACGAGGGGCGGAGACGAACACCGGGGAGCTGTTTTTT
few,TRBJ2-2,NA,TRBV27,CASSLFGQNTGELFF,TGTGCCAGCAGTTTATTTGGGCAGAACACCGGGGAGCTGTTTTTT
NA,TRBJ2-1,TRBD2,TRBV20-1,CSAWTSPIYEQFF,TGCAGTGCGTGGACTAGTCCAATCTATGAGCAGTTCTTC